This TCR beta chain was sequenced in a study of OX40 agonist ivuxolimab in advanced cancers. The overall study: Patients received the agonistic anti-OX40 (CD134) antibody ivuxolimab.

Profiling relied on immunoSEQ multiplex PCR, and the TCRdb table lists in-frame clones only, not all of them. The sample lists around 95,000 clones, around 93% occurring once. CDR3 length: 12 residues. Germline lookup yields CDR1 SEHNR and CDR2 FQNEAQ (reference sequence). V lost 5 bases to trimming and J lost 9 bases; unmatched junction nucleotides: 3. Systemic immunosuppression or autoimmune disease history was grounds to exclude patients. The TCR originated in an adult with an advanced solid tumor such as melanoma, head and neck, liver or kidney cancer. The sequencing used CD4+ or CD8+ T cells sorted from blood, collected in a trial of the OX40 agonist ivuxolimab. J is TRBJ2-4 and V is TRBV7-9; 8 bases align to TRBD1. CDR3 protein: CASSGDRSIQYF. In DNA form, the CDR3 reads TGTGCCAGCAGCGGGGACAGGTCCATTCAGTACTTC. Based on the CDR3 plus reference TRBV7-9 and TRBJ2-4, the full variable domain is DTGVSQNPRHKITKRGQNVTFRCDPISEHNRLYWYRQTLGQGPEFLTYFQNEAQLEKSRLLSDRFSAERPKGSFSTLEIQRTEQGDSAMYLCASSGDRSIQYFGAGTRLSVL.